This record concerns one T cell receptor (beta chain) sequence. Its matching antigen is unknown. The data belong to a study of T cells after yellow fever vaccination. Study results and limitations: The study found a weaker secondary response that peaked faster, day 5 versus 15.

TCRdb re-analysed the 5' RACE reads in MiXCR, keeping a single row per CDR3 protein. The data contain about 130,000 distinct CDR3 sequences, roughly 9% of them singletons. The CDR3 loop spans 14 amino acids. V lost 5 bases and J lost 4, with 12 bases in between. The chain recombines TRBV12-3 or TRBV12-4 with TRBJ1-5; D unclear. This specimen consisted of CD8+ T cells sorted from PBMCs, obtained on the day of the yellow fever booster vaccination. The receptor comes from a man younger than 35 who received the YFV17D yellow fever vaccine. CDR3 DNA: TGTGCCAGCAGTCCTCCCGACGGGAATCAGCCCCAGCATTTT. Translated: CASSPPDGNQPQHF.